The 17 T cell receptor beta chains below were found in one sample sequenced in a study of somatic mutations in cytotoxic T cells in rheumatoid arthritis. Method: immunoSEQ multiplex PCR; TCRdb's copy keeps in-frame clones and lacks some. The sample carries some 14,000 clones, roughly 79% recorded once. The sample was CD8+ T cells sorted from blood. Every receptor here comes from an adult with rheumatoid arthritis.

This chain uses TRBV19 with TRBJ2-1; no reliable D call. Germline assignment: CDR1 LNHDA and CDR2 SQIVND (reference sequence). The length of the CDR3 is 15 residues. The V gene lost 5 bases and the J gene lost 0 bases, with 11 bases spanning the gap. The CDR3 here is CASSPDSSSYNEQFF. Here the CDR3 DNA reads TGTGCCAGTAGTCCCGACTCAAGCTCCTACAATGAGCAGTTCTTC. The variable domain in full, with the rest retrieved from reference TRBV19 and TRBJ2-1, is DGGITQSPKYLFRKEGQNVTLSCEQNLNHDAMYWYRQDPGQGLRLIYYSQIVNDFQKGDIAEGYSVSREKKESFPLTVTSAQKNPTAFYLCASSPDSSSYNEQFFGPGTRLTVL.

V and J are TRBV15 and TRBJ2-2; the D gene is possibly TRBD2 (6 bases). The CDR3 loop spans 16 amino acids. V was cut by 1 base and J by 8 bases, with 17 bases left in between. Germline V gene lookup returns CDR1 LNHNV and CDR2 YYDKDF (reference sequence). Here the CDR3 reads CATSRVPGDSTGELFF. The CDR3 bases are TGTGCCACCAGCAGAGTTCCGGGAGATTCGACAGGGGAGCTGTTTTTT.

The J gene is TRBJ1-6, the V gene TRBV5-1; TRBD1 agrees at 11 bases. CDR1 is SGHRS, CDR2 YFSETQ, per germline. Trimming cost V 4 bases and J 12 bases; bases outside gene matches: 9. The CDR3 runs to 15 residues. The CDR3 coding sequence is TGCGCCAGCAGCGCGCCGGGACAGGGGGGGGGACCCCTCCACTTT. It translates to CASSAPGQGGGPLHF.

This rearrangement joins TRBV15 to TRBJ2-3; no firm D call. The CDR3 is made up of 16 amino acids. From germline, CDR1 is LNHNV and CDR2 YYDKDF (reference sequence). V was trimmed by 0 bases and J by 4 bases, leaving 14 bases between them. As DNA, the CDR3 is TGTGCCACCAGCAGAGATCAACGGCGCGGTCCAGATACGCAGTATTTT. Translating gives CATSRDQRRGPDTQYF. Full variable domain (outside the CDR3, taken from reference TRBV15 and TRBJ2-3): DAMVIQNPRYQVTQFGKPVTLSCSQTLNHNVMYWYQQKSSQAPKLLFHYYDKDFNNEADTPDNFQSRRPNTSFCFLDIRSPGLGDTAMYLCATSRDQRRGPDTQYFGPGTRLTVL.

This clone has more than one count but fewer than ten. This rearrangement joins TRBV11-2 to TRBJ1-1; TRBD1 is a possible D gene (6 bases). CDR1 SGHAT and CDR2 FQNNGV come from the germline V gene. Deletions cut 0 bases from V and 3 bases from J, with 11 bases between. The CDR3 is 15 amino acids. The CDR3 sequence: CASSLERGAYTEAFF. The CDR3, as DNA: TGTGCCAGCAGCTTAGAACGGGGGGCATACACTGAAGCTTTCTTT.

As DNA, the CDR3 is TGTGCCAGCAGCGTAGAGTCAGGGAACCCCTACAATGAGCAGTTCTTC. Protein: CASSVESGNPYNEQFF. This chain links TRBV9 with TRBJ2-1, with D possibly matching TRBD1 (5 bases). Germline V lookup: CDR1 SGDLS, CDR2 YYNGEE. V shed 0 bases and J shed 2 bases, with 12 bases lying between them. The CDR3 loop spans 16 amino acids. Complete variable domain (other parts from reference TRBV9 and TRBJ2-1): DSGVTQTPKHLITATGQRVTLRCSPRSGDLSVYWYQQSLDQGLQFLIQYYNGEERAKGNILERFSAQQFPDLHSELNLSSLELGDSALYFCASSVESGNPYNEQFFGPGTRLTVL.

This clone has more than one count but fewer than ten. The chain joins TRBV4-1 to TRBJ1-1, with D possibly matching TRBD1 (5 bases). The germline gives CDR1 MGHRA, CDR2 YSYEKL. V lost 1 base, J lost 4 bases, and 25 bases lay in between. The CDR3 spans 19 residues. This CDR3 reads CASSQVGGLRYSRVTEAFF. The CDR3 DNA reads TGCGCCAGCAGCCAAGTGGGGGGATTGAGGTACAGTAGGGTCACTGAAGCTTTCTTT.

The V gene is TRBV7-9, the J gene TRBJ2-5; D not resolved. This CDR3 comprises 15 residues. The germline gives CDR1 SEHNR, CDR2 FQNEAQ (reference sequence). V was pared by 4 bases and J by 2 bases, with 14 bases between. Here the CDR3 reads CASSYVQVQQETQYF. The CDR3 coding sequence is TGTGCCAGCAGCTACGTCCAGGTCCAACAAGAGACCCAGTACTTC.

The rearrangement links TRBV11-2 to TRBJ2-3, with a possible D match to TRBD2 (5 bases). Germline values: CDR1 SGHAT, CDR2 FQNNGV. CDR3 length: 13 residues. The ends were cut back, 3 bases at V and 4 bases at J, with 8 bases in the middle. This CDR3 is CASSFGVADTQYF. The CDR3 bases are TGTGCCAGCAGCTTCGGGGTGGCAGATACGCAGTATTTT.

V is TRBV9 and J is TRBJ2-1; possibly TRBD1 or TRBD2 for D (5 bases each). V was shortened by 4 bases and J by 1 base, with 15 bases between the two germline ends. This CDR3 is built from 16 residues. CDR1 and CDR2 (germline): SGDLS, YYNGEE. As DNA, the CDR3 is TGTGCCAGCAGCCCTCGGGACGCTTTATCCTACAATGAGCAGTTCTTC. Translated: CASSPRDALSYNEQFF.

The chain employs TRBV5-8 and TRBJ1-5, with unresolved D. The CDR3 runs to 14 residues. V dropped 5 bases and J dropped 2 bases, with 11 bases sitting between them. Germline CDR1 SGHTS, CDR2 YDEGEE. The CDR3: CASSLDGGNQPQHF. In nucleotides, the CDR3 is TGTGCCAGCAGTCTTGACGGGGGCAATCAGCCCCAGCATTTT.

This chain connects TRBV29-1 to TRBJ1-1; D remains ambiguous. V was pared by 5 bases and J by 6 bases, with 16 bases between. The length of the CDR3 is 13 residues. Germline V gene lookup returns CDR1 SQVTM and CDR2 ANQGSEA. DNA for the CDR3: TGCAGCGTTTTTCGAGCCGGACGAGCTGAAGCTTTCTTT. This sequence encodes CSVFRAGRAEAFF. The complete variable domain, with remaining parts taken from reference TRBV29-1 and TRBJ1-1, reads SAVISQKPSRDICQRGTSLTIQCQVDSQVTMMFWYRQQPGQSLTLIATANQGSEATYESGFVIDKFPISRPNLTFSTLTVSNMSPEDSSIYLCSVFRAGRAEAFFGQGTRLTVV.

The chain carries TRBV29-1 and TRBJ1-1; maybe TRBD1 (5 bases). V was cut by 7 bases and J by 0 bases, with 9 bases left in between. There are 12 residues in the CDR3. Germline V gives CDR1 SQVTM, CDR2 ANQGSEA. CDR3 protein: CSGQFMNTEAFF. For the CDR3, the DNA is TGCAGCGGACAGTTCATGAACACTGAAGCTTTCTTT.

This clone was picked up one time. This chain connects TRBV9 to TRBJ1-2; 7 nucleotides align to TRBD1. CDR1 SGDLS and CDR2 YYNGEE come from the germline V gene. The V gene end was trimmed by 3 bases and the J gene end by 4 bases; junction bases not matched to a gene: 9. The CDR3 has 15 residues. Here the CDR3 reads CASSGTGERSYGYTF. The CDR3 DNA follows: TGTGCCAGCAGCGGAACAGGGGAGCGAAGCTATGGCTACACCTTC.

The rearrangement links TRBV9 to TRBJ2-3; TRBD2 matches 9 bases. Per the germline V gene, CDR1 is SGDLS and CDR2 is YYNGEE. The V and J ends lost 4 bases and 2 bases, in that order; junction bases with no gene match: 5. The CDR3 has 15 amino acids. The CDR3 DNA reads as TGTGCCAGCAGCCCGACTAGCGGATTCACAGATACGCAGTATTTT. Translating it yields CASSPTSGFTDTQYF.

The rearrangement joins TRBV30 to TRBJ2-7, with 7 nucleotides matching TRBD1. Germline-derived CDR1 and CDR2 are GTSNPN and SVGIG (reference sequence). The CDR3 runs to 12 residues. Unmatched junction bases numbered 3, after V lost 5 bases and J lost 2 bases. The CDR3 loop reads CAWGTGAYEQYF. The CDR3 region has the DNA TGTGCCTGGGGTACAGGGGCCTACGAGCAGTACTTC.

The V gene is TRBV19, the J gene TRBJ2-1; no firm D call. The ends were cut back, 3 bases at V and 10 bases at J, with 16 bases in the middle. CDR3 length: 14 amino acids. Germline values: CDR1 LNHDA, CDR2 SQIVND (reference sequence). CDR3 amino acids: CASSMGHLNLEQFF. As DNA, the CDR3 is TGTGCCAGTAGTATGGGTCATCTAAATTTGGAGCAGTTCTTC. The entire variable domain, with the rest obtained from reference TRBV19 and TRBJ2-1, is as follows: DGGITQSPKYLFRKEGQNVTLSCEQNLNHDAMYWYRQDPGQGLRLIYYSQIVNDFQKGDIAEGYSVSREKKESFPLTVTSAQKNPTAFYLCASSMGHLNLEQFFGPGTRLTVL.